Below, 31 T cell receptor beta chains from the same sample are listed, as sequenced in a study of blood T cell repertoires in COVID-19. Sequencing used immunoSEQ multiplex PCR; TCRdb keeps in-frame clones, though not all of them. The table has some 300,000 clones, about nine tenths seen once. Sequencing was carried out using PBMCs or T cells enriched from blood (not recorded which). Receptors were obtained from a woman aged 25 to 45 who had recovered from COVID-19.

The chain has TRBV11-2 and TRBJ2-2, with D unclear. V was clipped by 1 base and J by 4 bases, with 7 bases between them. In germline, CDR1 is SGHAT, CDR2 FQNNGV. CDR3 length equals 14 residues. The CDR3, as DNA: TGTGCCAGCAGCTTAGTATCGAGCACCGGGGAGCTGTTTTTT. As protein: CASSLVSSTGELFF.

V usage is TRBV11-3 and J usage is TRBJ2-1, with TRBD2 as a possible D gene (6 bases). This CDR3 has 15 amino acids. Trimming cost V 4 bases and J 0 bases, with 10 bases left between them. Per the germline V gene, CDR1 is SGHNT and CDR2 is YENEEA. CDR3 region: CASSYVAVSYNEQFF. CDR3 bases: TGTGCCAGCAGCTACGTAGCGGTCTCCTACAATGAGCAGTTCTTC. The variable domain in full, completed from reference TRBV11-3 and TRBJ2-1, reads EAGVVQSPRYKIIEKKQPVAFWCNPISGHNTLYWYLQNLGQGPELLIRYENEEAVDDSQLPKDRFSAERLKGVDSTLKIQPAELGDSAVYLCASSYVAVSYNEQFFGPGTRLTVL.

J is TRBJ2-1 and V is TRBV11-2, with a tentative D call TRBD1 (6 bases). The ends were cut back, 0 bases at V and 2 bases at J, with 14 bases in the middle. CDR3 size: 17 residues. Per the germline V gene, CDR1 is SGHAT and CDR2 is FQNNGV. The CDR3 here is CASSLDPRGRTYNEQFF. DNA of the CDR3: TGTGCCAGCAGCTTAGATCCCAGGGGCAGGACCTACAATGAGCAGTTCTTC.

The chain couples TRBV11-2 to TRBJ1-6; unclear D gene. This CDR3 has 13 residues. Trimming removed 5 bases from V and 8 bases from J, with 10 bases in between. Germline V CDR1 and CDR2: SGHAT, FQNNGV. In DNA form, the CDR3 reads TGTGCCAGCAGCCTACAGCAGGATTCACCCCTCCACTTT. This translates into CASSLQQDSPLHF.

Concerning this clone: At one of its ends the junction is not consistent with the germline gene, which may arise from a read error. V gene TRBV3-1 (or the pseudogene TRBV3-2) combines with J gene TRBJ2-3; TRBD2 matches 10 bases. CDR3 length: 16 amino acids. Germline CDR1 and CDR2: LGHDT and YNNKEL (reference sequence). This chain's CDR3 is CASCQRTSGTTDTQYF. For the CDR3, the DNA is TGTGCCAGCTGCCAGAGGACTAGCGGTACCACAGATACGCAGTATTTT.

The chain links TRBV6-4 to TRBJ2-1; 9 bases fit TRBD2. This CDR3 is 16 amino acids long. V lost 2 bases and J lost 2; bases outside the gene matches: 4. The germline CDR1 and CDR2 sequences are MRHNA and SNTAGT. The CDR3 region is CASSDHGGRAYNEQFF. The CDR3 DNA sequence: TGTGCCAGCAGTGACCACGGCGGGAGGGCCTACAATGAGCAGTTCTTC.

The gene calls are TRBV10-3 and TRBJ1-2, with 10 bases fitting TRBD1. Trimming cost V 3 bases and J 6 bases; bases outside gene matches: 10. CDR1 and CDR2 (germline): ENHRY, SYGVKD. This CDR3 has 16 residues. CDR3: CAISEGTGDSIDGYTF. CDR3 DNA sequence: TGTGCCATCAGTGAAGGGACAGGGGATAGTATAGATGGCTACACCTTC.

The V gene is TRBV19, the J gene TRBJ2-5, with D possibly matching TRBD2 (7 bases). CDR3 length: 15 amino acids. Deletions cut 3 bases from V and 2 bases from J, with 13 bases between. Germline V lookup: CDR1 LNHDA, CDR2 SQIVND (reference sequence). CDR3 DNA sequence: TGTGCCAGTAGTATGGGAGGGGGACCTCAAGAGACCCAGTACTTC. Translated, it gives CASSMGGGPQETQYF.

The chain carries TRBV11-2 and TRBJ2-7; 8 bases line up with TRBD2. Germline CDR1 reads SGHAT; CDR2 reads FQNNGV. CDR3 length: 16 residues. V shed 2 bases and J 0 bases; nucleotides not matched to a gene: 6. This CDR3 reads CASSLIAGLSSYEQYF. The CDR3 region has the DNA TGTGCCAGCAGCTTAATAGCGGGGCTTAGCTCCTACGAGCAGTACTTC.

This sequence joins TRBV7-8 and TRBJ2-2, with D tentatively TRBD2 (5 bases). Trimming left V 1 base short and J 2 bases short, with 11 bases between. CDR3 length: 16 amino acids. CDR1 and CDR2 from the germline V gene are SGHVS and FQNEAQ. CDR3 in amino acids: CASSLVEAANTGELFF. DNA for the CDR3: TGTGCCAGCAGCTTAGTTGAAGCGGCTAACACCGGGGAGCTGTTTTTT.

Note on this clone: The DNA is left out, because the CDR3 cannot be placed on it with certainty; the CDR3 is given as TCRdb lists it. The gene calls are TRBV13 and TRBJ2-1; TRBD2 is the table's D call, not checked against the DNA. The CDR3 comprises 14 residues, both ends counted. From germline, CDR1 is PRHDT and CDR2 FYEKMQ (reference sequence). The CDR3 region is CASILGSGDNEQFF.

V is TRBV6-6 and J is TRBJ2-7; 8 bases align to TRBD2. Germline lookup yields CDR1 MNHNY and CDR2 SVGAGI (reference sequence). The CDR3 covers 15 residues. V trimming: 4 bases; J trimming: 6 bases; junction bases outside the gene matches: 11. In DNA form, the CDR3 reads TGTGCCAGCAGTTCCGAGCGGGAGAGGAGGGTCGAGCAGTACTTC. Residues: CASSSERERRVEQYF.

The chain carries TRBV12-3 or TRBV12-4 and TRBJ1-1; D might be TRBD1 (5 bases). V dropped 4 bases and J dropped 8 bases, with 14 bases sitting between them. The CDR3 consists of 13 residues. The CDR3 region has the DNA TGTGCCAGCAGTTGGATGCGACGGGGGGAAGCTTTCTTT. It translates to CASSWMRRGEAFF.

This clone is a singleton in its sample. The chain carries TRBV14 and TRBJ2-1, with 7 bases matching TRBD2. This CDR3 is 17 amino acids long. The germline V gene has CDR1 SGHDN and CDR2 FVKESK. V lost 2 bases, J lost 6 bases, and 13 bases stayed unmatched. Here the CDR3 reads CASSQLTRGFSPNEQFF. DNA of the CDR3: TGTGCCAGCAGCCAACTGACGCGGGGGTTTTCCCCCAATGAGCAGTTCTTC.

The chain links TRBV13 to TRBJ2-5; 11 nucleotides match TRBD2. V shed 0 bases, J shed 5 bases, and the junction held 14 bases outside the gene matches. Germline V lookup: CDR1 PRHDT, CDR2 FYEKMQ (reference sequence). The CDR3 is made up of 19 amino acids. The CDR3 here is CASSLGSLLPSGRQETQYF. CDR3 DNA sequence: TGTGCCAGCAGCTTAGGCTCCCTCTTACCTAGCGGGAGGCAGGAGACCCAGTACTTC.

The V gene is TRBV20-1, the J gene TRBJ2-3; D gene uncertain. V lost 6 bases to trimming and J lost 6 bases, with 10 bases between them. The germline V gene encodes CDR1 DFQATT and CDR2 SNEGSKA (reference sequence). This CDR3 has 11 amino acids. CDR3 sequence: CSALQSDTQYF. In DNA form, the CDR3 reads TGCAGTGCCCTCCAGTCCGATACGCAGTATTTT.

The chain joins TRBV7-8 to TRBJ2-7; 10 nucleotides align to TRBD1. CDR1 is SGHVS and CDR2 is FQNEAQ in the germline V gene. The CDR3 spans 15 residues. The junction had 4 bases not matched to a gene; V was cut back by 3 bases and J by 2 bases. DNA of the CDR3: TGTGCCAGCAGCTTTGGGACAGGGGTCCCCTACGAGCAGTACTTC. Its translation is CASSFGTGVPYEQYF.

V usage is TRBV4-2 and J usage is TRBJ2-1; D perhaps matches TRBD2 (6 bases). V shed 0 bases and J shed 3 bases, with 12 bases lying between them. Germline lookup yields CDR1 LGHNA and CDR2 YNFKEQ. The CDR3 runs 16 residues. CDR3: CASSQEGGTYYNEQFF. DNA for the CDR3: TGTGCCAGCAGCCAAGAGGGCGGGACCTACTACAATGAGCAGTTCTTC.

The chain links TRBV19 to TRBJ2-3; 10 nucleotides match TRBD2. Germline trimming cut 3 bases from V and 6 bases from J; bases unmatched to any gene: 15. Germline V gives CDR1 LNHDA, CDR2 SQIVND (reference sequence). CDR3 size: 18 residues. CDR3 bases: TGTGCCAGTAGTATTCAGGCACTAGCGGGAACATCGCGGGATACGCAGTATTTT. Amino acids: CASSIQALAGTSRDTQYF.

CDR3 amino acids: CASSQGTQGATF. The DNA of the CDR3 is TGCGCCAGCAGCCAGGGAACACAGGGGGCTACCTTC. The V gene is TRBV10-1, the J gene TRBJ1-2; TRBD1 agrees at 9 bases. The CDR3 is 12 amino acids. Germline values: CDR1 WNHNN, CDR2 SYGVQD (reference sequence). V dropped 6 bases and J dropped 14; count of bases not matched to a gene: 10.

In its sample, this clone was seen a few times. The chain carries TRBV5-1 and TRBJ2-5; D gene uncertain. Germline V gives CDR1 SGHRS, CDR2 YFSETQ. Trimming stripped 0 bases from V and 1 base from J, with 7 bases between. The CDR3 covers 14 residues. CDR3 loop: CASSLEPRQETQYF. The CDR3 bases are TGCGCCAGCAGCTTGGAGCCACGCCAAGAGACCCAGTACTTC.

This rearrangement joins TRBV5-1 to TRBJ2-5, with 14 bases lining up with TRBD2. With V trimmed by 0 bases and J by 4 bases, 5 bases remained unmatched. Germline values: CDR1 SGHRS, CDR2 YFSETQ. This CDR3 comprises 17 residues. DNA of the CDR3: TGCGCCAGCAGCTTGGAAGGGACTAGCGGGAGAGGAGAGACCCAGTACTTC. Translation: CASSLEGTSGRGETQYF.

The rearrangement uses TRBV6-4 and TRBJ1-1; TRBD1 matches 9 bases. The length of the CDR3 is 16 residues. V dropped 7 bases and J dropped 5; count of bases not matched to a gene: 14. CDR1 is MRHNA, CDR2 SNTAGT, per germline. DNA of the CDR3: TGTGCCAGCACCTTATTCGCCGGGACAGGGATAACTGAAGCTTTCTTT. Amino acids: CASTLFAGTGITEAFF.

This chain links TRBV6-1 with TRBJ1-6, with 7 bases identical to TRBD1. The V segment lost 8 bases and the J segment 6 bases; nucleotides outside the gene matches: 7. From germline, CDR1 is MNHNS and CDR2 SASEGT. This CDR3 has 14 amino acids. As DNA, the CDR3 is TGTGCCAGCGACCTACAGGGGAGTAATTCACCCCTCCACTTT. Residues: CASDLQGSNSPLHF.

The V and J genes are TRBV24-1 and TRBJ1-6; D is possibly TRBD1 (6 bases). With 6 bases removed from V and 8 bases from J, the gap between germline ends came to 10 bases. CDR1 is KGHDR, CDR2 SFDVKD, per germline. The CDR3 is made up of 13 amino acids. The CDR3 loop is CATSKDRHSPLHF. CDR3 bases: TGTGCCACCAGTAAGGACAGACATTCACCCCTCCACTTT.

The gene calls are TRBV27 and TRBJ2-1; tentative D call: TRBD2 (6 bases). Germline V lookup: CDR1 MNHEY, CDR2 SMNVEV (reference sequence). CDR3 length: 16 residues. Trimming cost V 4 bases and J 9 bases, with 22 bases left between them. CDR3 region: CASSSGVGRHGSEQFF. The DNA for the CDR3 is TGTGCCAGCAGTTCGGGAGTAGGACGCCACGGCAGTGAGCAGTTCTTC.

The rearrangement joins TRBV4-2 to TRBJ2-1; 9 nucleotides agree with TRBD2. The V gene's germline CDR1 is LGHNA and CDR2 YNFKEQ. The V gene end was trimmed by 4 bases and the J gene end by 0 bases; junction bases not matched to a gene: 16. This CDR3 spans 20 amino acids. CDR3 amino acids: CASSPPQSSGRPASYNEQFF. DNA for the CDR3: TGTGCCAGCAGCCCACCTCAATCCAGCGGGAGGCCTGCCTCCTACAATGAGCAGTTCTTC.

The CDR3, as DNA: TGCGCCAGCAGCCAAGAGTATATTGGGGGGAGGGCTAGCACAGATACGCAGTATTTT. It is translated as CASSQEYIGGRASTDTQYF. The rearrangement links TRBV4-3 to TRBJ2-3; 7 nucleotides agree with TRBD2. CDR3 length: 19 residues. The germline V gene encodes CDR1 LGHNA and CDR2 YSLEER. V was clipped by 0 bases and J by 0 bases; unmatched bases: 12.

The chain joins TRBV3-1 (or the pseudogene TRBV3-2) to TRBJ1-5, with D possibly being TRBD1 (6 bases). In germline, CDR1 is LGHDT, CDR2 YNNKEL (reference sequence). The CDR3 sequence is 18 residues long. The V end was cut by 0 bases, the J end by 0 bases, with 15 bases between. CDR3 in DNA: TGTGCCAGCAGCCAAGATTGGAACAGGGCCTCTAGCAATCAGCCCCAGCATTTT. Its protein product is CASSQDWNRASSNQPQHF.

The rearrangement joins TRBV7-2 to TRBJ1-2; no clear D. The germline CDR1 and CDR2 sequences are SGHTA and FQGNSA. The CDR3 totals 16 residues. V was cut by 1 base and J by 2 bases, with 14 bases left in between. CDR3 coding DNA: TGTGCCAGCAGCTTAGTTTCGTCAGAACAAAACTATGGCTACACCTTC. It translates to CASSLVSSEQNYGYTF.

The gene calls are TRBV11-2 and TRBJ1-2, with 8 bases fitting TRBD1. The CDR3 extends over 14 amino acids. The germline gives CDR1 SGHAT, CDR2 FQNNGV. V was pared by 6 bases and J by 6 bases, with 9 bases of the junction left unmatched. CDR3 nucleotides: TGTGCCAGCAGTTCCAGACAGGGGAGGGATGGCTACACCTTC. It encodes CASSSRQGRDGYTF.